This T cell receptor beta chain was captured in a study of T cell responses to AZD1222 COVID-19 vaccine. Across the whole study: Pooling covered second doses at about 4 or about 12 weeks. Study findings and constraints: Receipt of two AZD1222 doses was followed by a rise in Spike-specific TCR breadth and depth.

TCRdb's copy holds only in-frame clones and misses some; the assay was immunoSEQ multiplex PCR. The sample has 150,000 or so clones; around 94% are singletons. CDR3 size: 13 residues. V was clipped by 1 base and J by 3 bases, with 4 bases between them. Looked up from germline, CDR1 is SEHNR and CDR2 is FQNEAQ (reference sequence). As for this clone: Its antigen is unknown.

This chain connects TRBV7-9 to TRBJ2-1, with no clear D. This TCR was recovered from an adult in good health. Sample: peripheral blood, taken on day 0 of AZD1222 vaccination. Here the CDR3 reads CASSLVGYNEQFF. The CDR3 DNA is TGTGCCAGCAGCTTAGTCGGCTACAATGAGCAGTTCTTC. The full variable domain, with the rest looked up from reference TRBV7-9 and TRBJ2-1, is DTGVSQNPRHKITKRGQNVTFRCDPISEHNRLYWYRQTLGQGPEFLTYFQNEAQLEKSRLLSDRFSAERPKGSFSTLEIQRTEQGDSAMYLCASSLVGYNEQFFGPGTRLTVL.